This T cell receptor (beta chain) is from a study of blood T cell repertoires in COVID-19. Whole-study context: T cells, B-cell-depleted T cells, or PBMCs provided the cDNA or gDNA that served as material.

The assay was immunoSEQ multiplex PCR, and TCRdb's table has in-frame clones only and misses some. The repertoire includes 310,000 or so clones, about 82% of them detected once, and about 1.7% sits in the top ten. The CDR3 is 15 residues long. The ends lost 0 bases at V and 6 bases at J; junction bases unmatched: 6. CDR1 ENHRY and CDR2 SYGVKD come from the germline V gene. The rearrangement joins TRBV10-3 to TRBJ2-7, with 9 nucleotides matching TRBD1. Material: peripheral blood. This clonotype was obtained from a woman aged 45 to 65 with acute or convalescent COVID-19. The CDR3, as DNA: TGTGCCATCAGTGAGTCGTGGGGGACAGGGAGCGAGCAGTACTTC. It yields the protein CAISESWGTGSEQYF.